Sequencing of this TCR beta chain was carried out in a study of cytomegalovirus exposure and HLA in healthy donors. Primers: 60 Vbeta forward and 13 Jbeta reverse. Using immunoSEQ multiplex PCR, the repertoire was profiled, and TCRdb retains in-frame clones only, with some absent. Among around 94,000 clones listed, around 63% were seen once. This TCR came from a human donor in good health. What was sequenced was PBMCs.

The CDR3 DNA sequence: TGTGCCAGCATGTGGGGAGCCCTAGCGGGAGGGCCGGGTGAGCAGTTCTTC. Translated: CASMWGALAGGPGEQFF. The chain links TRBV2 to TRBJ2-1, with 12 bases identical to TRBD2. The CDR3 is 17 amino acids. The junction had 16 bases not matched to a gene; V was cut back by 7 bases and J by 9 bases. The V gene's germline CDR1 is SNHLY and CDR2 FYNNEI. The full variable domain, completed using reference TRBV2 and TRBJ2-1, is EPEVTQTPSHQVTQMGQEVILRCVPISNHLYFYWYRQILGQKVEFLVSFYNNEISEKSEIFDDQFSVERPDGSNFTLKIRSTKLEDSAMYFCASMWGALAGGPGEQFFGPGTRLTVL.